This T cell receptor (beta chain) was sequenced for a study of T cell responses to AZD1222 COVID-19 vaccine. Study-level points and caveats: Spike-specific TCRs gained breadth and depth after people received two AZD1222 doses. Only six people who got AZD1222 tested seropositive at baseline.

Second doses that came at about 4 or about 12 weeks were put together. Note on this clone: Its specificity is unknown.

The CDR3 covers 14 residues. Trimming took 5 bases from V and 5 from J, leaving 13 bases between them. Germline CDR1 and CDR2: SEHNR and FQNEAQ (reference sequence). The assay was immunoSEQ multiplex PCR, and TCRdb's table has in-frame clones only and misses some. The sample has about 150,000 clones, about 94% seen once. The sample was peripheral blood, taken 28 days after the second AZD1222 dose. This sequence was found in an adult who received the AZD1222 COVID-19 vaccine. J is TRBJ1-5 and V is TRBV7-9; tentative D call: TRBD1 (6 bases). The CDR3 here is CASSPVGGHQPQHF. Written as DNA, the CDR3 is TGTGCCAGCAGCCCGGTGGGGGGCCATCAGCCCCAGCATTTT.